This entry features one T cell receptor beta chain sequence. Its antigen is unknown. The entry originates in a study of response to subunit inactivated influenza vaccine. TCRdb redid the calling of the RT-PCR reads with MiXCR, one entry per CDR3 protein. The sample holds approximately 570,000 distinct CDR3 sequences; approximately 7.1% are singletons and the top ten take under 15%. This CDR3 is built from 11 residues. The germline gives CDR1 SEHNR, CDR2 FQNEAQ (reference sequence). The germline V and J ends were trimmed by 3 bases and 7 bases, with 6 bases remaining between them. Study-wide results and caveats: Each seasonal influenza vaccination, the authors suggested, recruits few new T cells.

The receptor's source is a man aged 45 to 75 who received an inactivated influenza vaccine. The specimen was PBMCs from blood, collected roughly 24 months after vaccination. The rearrangement uses TRBV7-9 and TRBJ1-1; D gene unclear. Written as DNA, the CDR3 is TGTGCCAGCAGCTTGGACCATGAAGCTTTCTTT. It is translated as CASSLDHEAFF.